The clone carrying this T cell receptor (beta chain) turned up a few times. These data belong to a study of blood T cells in healthy people across ages. Together with a sample-barcoded 5' primer, a J-beta primer mix was included in a second PCR lasting roughly 7 to 11 cycles. TCRdb analysed the 5' RACE reads with MiXCR anew, one entry per CDR3 protein. Here the sample spans just under 550,000 distinct CDR3 sequences, approximately 25% being singletons. V was pared by 3 bases and J by 4 bases, with 1 base of the junction left unmatched. The V gene's germline CDR1 is PRHDT and CDR2 FYEKMQ (reference sequence). CDR3 size: 13 residues. Separately, the same data were catalogued under a study of T cells of mothers and their children. From that report: Each mother gave over 9.5 million TCR beta CDR3 reads; each child, about 2.8 million.

This chain joins TRBV13 and TRBJ2-5, with TRBD1 matching 8 bases. The sequence was obtained from a boy aged 5-17 years in good health. The source material was blood. DNA of the CDR3: TGTGCCAGCAGCTTTCAGGGGGCAGAGACCCAGTACTTC. Translating gives CASSFQGAETQYF.